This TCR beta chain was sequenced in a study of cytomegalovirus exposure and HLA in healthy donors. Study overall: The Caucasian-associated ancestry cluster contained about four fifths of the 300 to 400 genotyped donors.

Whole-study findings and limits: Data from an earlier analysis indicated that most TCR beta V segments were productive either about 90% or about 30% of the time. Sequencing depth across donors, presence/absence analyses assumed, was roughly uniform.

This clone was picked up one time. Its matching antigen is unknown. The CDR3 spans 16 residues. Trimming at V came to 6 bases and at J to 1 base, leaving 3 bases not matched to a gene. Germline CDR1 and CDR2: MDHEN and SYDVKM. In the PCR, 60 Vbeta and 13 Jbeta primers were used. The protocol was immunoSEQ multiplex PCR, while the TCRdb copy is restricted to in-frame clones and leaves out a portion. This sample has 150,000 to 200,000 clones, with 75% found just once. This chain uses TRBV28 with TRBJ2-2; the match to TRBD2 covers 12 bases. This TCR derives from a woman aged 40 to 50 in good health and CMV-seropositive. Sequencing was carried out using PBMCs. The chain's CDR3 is CASRLAGGLNTGELFF. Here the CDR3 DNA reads TGTGCCAGCAGGCTAGCGGGAGGGCTGAACACCGGGGAGCTGTTTTTT.